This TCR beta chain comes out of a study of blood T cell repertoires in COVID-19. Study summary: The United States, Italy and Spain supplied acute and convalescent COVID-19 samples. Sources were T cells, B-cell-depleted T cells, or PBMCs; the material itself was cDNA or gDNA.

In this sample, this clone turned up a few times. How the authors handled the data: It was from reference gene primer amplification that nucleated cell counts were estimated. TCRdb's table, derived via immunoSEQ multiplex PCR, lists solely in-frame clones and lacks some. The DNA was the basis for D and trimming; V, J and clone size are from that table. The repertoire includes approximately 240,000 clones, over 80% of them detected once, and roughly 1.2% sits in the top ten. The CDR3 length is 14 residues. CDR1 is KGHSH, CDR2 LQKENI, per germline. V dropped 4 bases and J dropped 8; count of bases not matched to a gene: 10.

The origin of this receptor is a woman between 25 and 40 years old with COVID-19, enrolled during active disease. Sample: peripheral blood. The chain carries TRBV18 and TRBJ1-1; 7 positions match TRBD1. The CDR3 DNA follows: TGTGCCAGCTCACTTCCTTTGGGACAGACAGAAGCTTTCTTT. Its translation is CASSLPLGQTEAFF.